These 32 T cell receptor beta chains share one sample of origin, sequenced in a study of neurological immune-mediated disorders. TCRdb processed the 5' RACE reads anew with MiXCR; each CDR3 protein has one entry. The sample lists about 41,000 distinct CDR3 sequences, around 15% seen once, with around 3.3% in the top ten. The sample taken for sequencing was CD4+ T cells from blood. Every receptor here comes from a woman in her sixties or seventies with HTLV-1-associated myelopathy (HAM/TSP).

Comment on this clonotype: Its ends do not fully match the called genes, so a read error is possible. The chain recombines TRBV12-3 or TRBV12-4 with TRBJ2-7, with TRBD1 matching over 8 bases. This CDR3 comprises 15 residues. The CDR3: CASSLGGRGLYEHYF. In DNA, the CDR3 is TGTGCCAGCAGTTTAGGTGGCAGGGGGCTCTACGAGCACTATTTC.

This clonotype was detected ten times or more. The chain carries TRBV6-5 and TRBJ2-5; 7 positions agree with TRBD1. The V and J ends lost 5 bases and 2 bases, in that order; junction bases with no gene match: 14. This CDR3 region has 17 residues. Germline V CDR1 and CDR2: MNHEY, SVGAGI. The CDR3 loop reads CASSQALGDSFQETQYF. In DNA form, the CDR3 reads TGTGCCAGCAGTCAGGCTCTTGGGGACAGTTTTCAAGAGACCCAGTACTTC.

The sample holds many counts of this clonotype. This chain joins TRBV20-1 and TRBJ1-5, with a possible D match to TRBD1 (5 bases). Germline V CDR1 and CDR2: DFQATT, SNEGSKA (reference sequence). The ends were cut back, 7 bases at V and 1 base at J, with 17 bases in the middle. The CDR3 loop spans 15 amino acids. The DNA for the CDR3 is TGCAGTGTCACGCGGGGGATAGGAAGCAATCAGCCCCAGCATTTT. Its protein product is CSVTRGIGSNQPQHF.

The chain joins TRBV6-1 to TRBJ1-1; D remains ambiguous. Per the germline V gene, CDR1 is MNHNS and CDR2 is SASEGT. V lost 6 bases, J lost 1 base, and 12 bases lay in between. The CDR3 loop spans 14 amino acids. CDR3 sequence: CASSAFLWNTEAFF. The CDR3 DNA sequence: TGTGCCAGCAGCGCTTTTCTATGGAACACTGAAGCTTTCTTT.

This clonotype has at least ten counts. CDR3: CASSKFEGPSRLDTQYF. In nucleotides, the CDR3 is TGTGCCAGCAGCAAATTCGAGGGGCCCTCTCGGCTCGATACGCAGTATTTT. J is TRBJ2-3 and V is TRBV21-1; the table's D call of TRBD2 was not tested on the DNA. TRBV21-1 constitutes a pseudogene. The CDR3 consists of 17 residues.

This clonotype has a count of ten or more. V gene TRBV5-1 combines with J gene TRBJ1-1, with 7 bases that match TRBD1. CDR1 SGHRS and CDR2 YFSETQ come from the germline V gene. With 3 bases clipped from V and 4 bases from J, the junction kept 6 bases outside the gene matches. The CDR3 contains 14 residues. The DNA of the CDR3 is TGCGCCAGCAGCTGGAAGGGGGCGGGCACTGAAGCTTTCTTT. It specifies CASSWKGAGTEAFF. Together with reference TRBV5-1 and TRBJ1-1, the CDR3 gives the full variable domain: KAGVTQTPRYLIKTRGQQVTLSCSPISGHRSVSWYQQTPGQGLQFLFEYFSETQRNKGNFPGRFSGRQFSNSRSEMNVSTLELGDSALYLCASSWKGAGTEAFFGQGTRLTVV.

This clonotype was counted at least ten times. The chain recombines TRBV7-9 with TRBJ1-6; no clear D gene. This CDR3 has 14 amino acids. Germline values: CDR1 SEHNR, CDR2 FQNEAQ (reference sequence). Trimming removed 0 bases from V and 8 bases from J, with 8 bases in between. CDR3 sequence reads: CASSLALRYSPLHF. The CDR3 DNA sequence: TGTGCCAGCAGCTTAGCTTTAAGGTATTCACCCCTCCACTTT.

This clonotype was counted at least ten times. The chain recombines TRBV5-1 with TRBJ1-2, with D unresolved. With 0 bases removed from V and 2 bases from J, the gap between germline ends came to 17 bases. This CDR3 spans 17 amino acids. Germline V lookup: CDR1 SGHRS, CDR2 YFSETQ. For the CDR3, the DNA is TGCGCCAGCAGCTTGGCTGGGAGCGGATCCCTCAACTATGGCTACACCTTC. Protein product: CASSLAGSGSLNYGYTF.

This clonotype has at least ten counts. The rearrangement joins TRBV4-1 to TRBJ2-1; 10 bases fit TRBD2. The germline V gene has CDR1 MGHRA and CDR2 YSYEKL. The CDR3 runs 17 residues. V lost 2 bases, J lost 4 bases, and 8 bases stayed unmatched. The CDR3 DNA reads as TGCGCCAGCAGCCAACTTTCCCTAGCGGGGGCGTACAATGAGCAGTTCTTC. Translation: CASSQLSLAGAYNEQFF.

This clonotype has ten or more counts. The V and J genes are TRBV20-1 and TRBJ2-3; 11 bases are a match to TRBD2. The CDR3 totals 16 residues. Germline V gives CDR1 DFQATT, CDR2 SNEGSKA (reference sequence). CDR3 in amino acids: CSISGRSGGASDTQYF. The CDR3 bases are TGCAGCATTTCCGGGCGTAGCGGGGGGGCTTCAGATACGCAGTATTTT.

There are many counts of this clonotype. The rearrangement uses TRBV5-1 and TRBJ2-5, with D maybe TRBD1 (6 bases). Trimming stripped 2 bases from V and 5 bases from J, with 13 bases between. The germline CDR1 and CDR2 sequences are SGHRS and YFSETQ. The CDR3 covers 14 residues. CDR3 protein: CASSLQGHKETQYF. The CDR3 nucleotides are TGCGCCAGCAGCTTACAGGGCCACAAGGAGACCCAGTACTTC.

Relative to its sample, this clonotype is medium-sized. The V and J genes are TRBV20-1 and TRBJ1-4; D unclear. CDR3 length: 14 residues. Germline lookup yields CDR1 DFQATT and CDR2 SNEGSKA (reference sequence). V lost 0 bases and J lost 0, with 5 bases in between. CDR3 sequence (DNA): TGCAGTGCTAGAGATGGGGCAACTAATGAAAAACTGTTTTTT. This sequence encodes CSARDGATNEKLFF.

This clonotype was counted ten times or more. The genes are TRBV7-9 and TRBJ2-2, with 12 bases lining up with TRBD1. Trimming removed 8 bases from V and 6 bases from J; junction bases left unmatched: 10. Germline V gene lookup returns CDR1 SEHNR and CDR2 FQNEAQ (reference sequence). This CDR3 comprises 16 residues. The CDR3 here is CASEGQGAGYSGELFF. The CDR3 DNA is TGTGCCAGCGAGGGACAGGGGGCTGGATACTCCGGGGAGCTGTTTTTT.

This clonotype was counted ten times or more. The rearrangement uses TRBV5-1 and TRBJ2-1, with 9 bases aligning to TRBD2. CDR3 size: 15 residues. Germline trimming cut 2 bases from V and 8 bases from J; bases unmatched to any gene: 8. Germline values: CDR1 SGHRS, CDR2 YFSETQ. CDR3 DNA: TGCGCCAGCAGCTTTGGGCGGGGGGGCCCACATGAGCAGTTCTTC. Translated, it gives CASSFGRGGPHEQFF.

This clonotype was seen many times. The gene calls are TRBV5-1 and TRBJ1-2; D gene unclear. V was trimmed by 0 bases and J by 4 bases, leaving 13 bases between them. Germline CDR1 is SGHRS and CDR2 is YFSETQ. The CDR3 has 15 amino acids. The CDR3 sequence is CASSLEGWRTYGYTF. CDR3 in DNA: TGCGCCAGCAGCTTGGAGGGATGGCGGACCTATGGCTACACCTTC.

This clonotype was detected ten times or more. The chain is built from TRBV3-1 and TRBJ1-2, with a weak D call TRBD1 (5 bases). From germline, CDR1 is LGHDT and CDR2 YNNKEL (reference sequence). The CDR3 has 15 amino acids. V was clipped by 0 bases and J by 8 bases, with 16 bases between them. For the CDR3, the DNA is TGTGCCAGCAGCCAAGAGTTTGCCAGGGTGGGGGGCTACACCTTC. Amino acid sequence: CASSQEFARVGGYTF.

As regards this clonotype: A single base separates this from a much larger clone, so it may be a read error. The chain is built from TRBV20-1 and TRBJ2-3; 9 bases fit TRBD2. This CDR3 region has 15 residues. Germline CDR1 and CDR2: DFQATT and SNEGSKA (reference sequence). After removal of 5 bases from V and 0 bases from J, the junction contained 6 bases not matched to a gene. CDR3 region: CSADGLAHSTDTQYF. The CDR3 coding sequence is TGCAGTGCTGACGGACTAGCGCATAGCACAGATACGCAGTATTTT.

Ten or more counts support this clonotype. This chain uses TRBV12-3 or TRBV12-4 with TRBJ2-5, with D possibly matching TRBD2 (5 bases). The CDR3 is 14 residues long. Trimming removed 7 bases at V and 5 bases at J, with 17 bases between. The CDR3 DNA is TGTGCCAGCAAGGGCGGCGAGGGCGGGGAGACCCAGTACTTC. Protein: CASKGGEGGETQYF.

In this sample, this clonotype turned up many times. CDR3 in amino acids: CSALTGPTDTQYF. As DNA, the CDR3 is TGCAGTGCCTTGACAGGGCCCACAGATACGCAGTATTTT. The V call is TRBV20-1, the J call TRBJ2-3; the match to TRBD1 covers 7 bases. The CDR3 contains 13 residues. Germline V lookup: CDR1 DFQATT, CDR2 SNEGSKA (reference sequence). J was trimmed by 2 bases and V by 6 bases; bases with no gene match: 5.

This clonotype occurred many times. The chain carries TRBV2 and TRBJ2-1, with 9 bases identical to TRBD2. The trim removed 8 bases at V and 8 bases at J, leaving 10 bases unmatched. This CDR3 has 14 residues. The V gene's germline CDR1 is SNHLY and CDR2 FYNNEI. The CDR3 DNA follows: TGTGCCAGCTCAAGCCTAGCGGGGTCTCATGAGCAGTTCTTC. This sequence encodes CASSSLAGSHEQFF. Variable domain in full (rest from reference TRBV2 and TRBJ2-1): EPEVTQTPSHQVTQMGQEVILRCVPISNHLYFYWYRQILGQKVEFLVSFYNNEISEKSEIFDDQFSVERPDGSNFTLKIRSTKLEDSAMYFCASSSLAGSHEQFFGPGTRLTVL.

CDR3 residues: CASSFQGHQPQHF. CDR3 coding DNA: TGCGCCAGCAGCTTTCAGGGGCATCAGCCCCAGCATTTT. This chain joins TRBV5-1 and TRBJ1-5; D possibly corresponds to TRBD1 (6 bases). The CDR3 has 13 amino acids. The V end was cut by 2 bases, the J end by 5 bases, with 8 bases between. Germline V gene lookup returns CDR1 SGHRS and CDR2 YFSETQ.

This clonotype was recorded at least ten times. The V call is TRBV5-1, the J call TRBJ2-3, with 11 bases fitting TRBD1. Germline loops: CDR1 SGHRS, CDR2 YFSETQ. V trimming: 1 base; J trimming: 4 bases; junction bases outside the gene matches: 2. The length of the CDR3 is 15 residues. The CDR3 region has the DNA TGCGCCAGCAGCTTGTGGACAGGGGGCTCAGATACGCAGTATTTT. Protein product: CASSLWTGGSDTQYF. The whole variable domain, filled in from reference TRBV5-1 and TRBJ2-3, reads KAGVTQTPRYLIKTRGQQVTLSCSPISGHRSVSWYQQTPGQGLQFLFEYFSETQRNKGNFPGRFSGRQFSNSRSEMNVSTLELGDSALYLCASSLWTGGSDTQYFGPGTRLTVL.

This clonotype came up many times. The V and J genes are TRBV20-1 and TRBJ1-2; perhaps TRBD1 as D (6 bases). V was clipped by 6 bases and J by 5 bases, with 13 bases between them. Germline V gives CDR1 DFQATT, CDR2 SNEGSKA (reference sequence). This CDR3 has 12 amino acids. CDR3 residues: CSASTGAYGYTF. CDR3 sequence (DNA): TGCAGTGCCTCGACAGGTGCTTATGGCTACACCTTC.

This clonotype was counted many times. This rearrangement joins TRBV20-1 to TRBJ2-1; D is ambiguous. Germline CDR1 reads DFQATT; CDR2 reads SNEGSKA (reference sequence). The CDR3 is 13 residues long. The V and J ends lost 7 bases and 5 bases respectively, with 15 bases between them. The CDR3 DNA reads TGCAGTGGAATCCCCGACTTGAACAATGAGCAGTTCTTC. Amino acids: CSGIPDLNNEQFF.

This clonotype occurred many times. CDR3 sequence (DNA): TGTGCCAGCACTGCTATGGATGGCTACACCTTC. This codes for CASTAMDGYTF. The chain combines TRBV6-1 with TRBJ1-2; D ambiguous. Trimming removed 7 bases from V and 6 bases from J, with 9 bases in between. CDR3 length: 11 residues. CDR1 is MNHNS and CDR2 is SASEGT in the germline V gene.

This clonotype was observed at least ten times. The CDR3 spells CASSQAAGGRGYTF. DNA for the CDR3: TGTGCCAGCAGCCAAGCTGCAGGGGGTCGTGGCTACACCTTC. This chain joins TRBV3-1 and TRBJ1-2; 7 bases are shared with TRBD1. V shed 1 base, J shed 7 bases, and the junction held 6 bases outside the gene matches. Germline lookup yields CDR1 LGHDT and CDR2 YNNKEL (reference sequence). CDR3 length: 14 amino acids.

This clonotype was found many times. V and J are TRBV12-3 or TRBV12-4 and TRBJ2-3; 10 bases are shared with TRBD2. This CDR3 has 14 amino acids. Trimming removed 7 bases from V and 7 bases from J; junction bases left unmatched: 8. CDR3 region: CASKQAGGTNTQYF. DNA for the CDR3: TGTGCCAGCAAACAAGCGGGGGGGACGAATACGCAGTATTTT.

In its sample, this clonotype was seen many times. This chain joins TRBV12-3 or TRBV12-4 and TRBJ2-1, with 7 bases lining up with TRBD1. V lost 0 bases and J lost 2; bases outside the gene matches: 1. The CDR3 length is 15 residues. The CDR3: CASSLAQGAYNEQFF. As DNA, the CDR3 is TGTGCCAGCAGTTTAGCGCAGGGGGCCTACAATGAGCAGTTCTTC.

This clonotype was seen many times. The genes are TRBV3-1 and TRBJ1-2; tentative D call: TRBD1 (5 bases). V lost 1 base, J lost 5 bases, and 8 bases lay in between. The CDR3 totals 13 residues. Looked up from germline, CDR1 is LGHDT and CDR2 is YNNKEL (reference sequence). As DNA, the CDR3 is TGTGCCAGCAGCCAAGGGGGGGGGTATGGCTACACCTTC. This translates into CASSQGGGYGYTF.

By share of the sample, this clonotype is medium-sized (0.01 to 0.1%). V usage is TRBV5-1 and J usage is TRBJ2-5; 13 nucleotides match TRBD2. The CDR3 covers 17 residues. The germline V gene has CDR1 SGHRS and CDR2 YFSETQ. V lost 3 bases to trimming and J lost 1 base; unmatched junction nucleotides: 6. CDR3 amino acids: CASSWLTSGGGQETQYF. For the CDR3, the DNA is TGCGCCAGCAGCTGGCTAACTAGCGGGGGGGGCCAAGAGACCCAGTACTTC.

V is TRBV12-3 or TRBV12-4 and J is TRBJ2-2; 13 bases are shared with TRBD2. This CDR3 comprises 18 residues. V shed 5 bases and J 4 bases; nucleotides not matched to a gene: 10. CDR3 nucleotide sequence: TGTGCCAGCAGTCTTATGCGACTAGCGGGGGGCCGCACCGGGGAGCTGTTTTTT. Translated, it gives CASSLMRLAGGRTGELFF.

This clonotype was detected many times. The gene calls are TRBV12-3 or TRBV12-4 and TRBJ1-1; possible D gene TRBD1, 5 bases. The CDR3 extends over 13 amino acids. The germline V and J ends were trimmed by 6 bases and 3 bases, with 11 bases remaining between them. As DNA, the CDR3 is TGTGCCAGCAGAACCCAGGGACACACTGAAGCTTTCTTT. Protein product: CASRTQGHTEAFF.